These 2 T cell receptor beta chains share one sample of origin, sequenced in a study of blood T cell repertoires in COVID-19. Assay used: immunoSEQ multiplex PCR; TCRdb lists only in-frame clones, some missing. The data show about 90,000 clones, roughly 83% seen once. The sequencing sample was made of peripheral blood. These receptors all come from a woman older than 75 with active or convalescent COVID-19.

V usage is TRBV7-9 and J usage is TRBJ2-5; D could derive from TRBD1 or TRBD2 (5 bases each). V lost 5 bases and J lost 5, with 9 bases in between. Germline V gene data show CDR1 as SEHNR and CDR2 as FQNEAQ (reference sequence). The CDR3 consists of 12 residues. The CDR3 DNA reads TGTGCCAGCAGCGTAGAGGGGGAGACCCAGTACTTC. Translated: CASSVEGETQYF.

The gene calls are TRBV12-3 or TRBV12-4 and TRBJ1-2; the match to TRBD1 covers 7 bases. The CDR3 length is 13 residues. The V segment lost 1 base and the J segment 4 bases; nucleotides outside the gene matches: 0. CDR3 bases: TGTGCCAGCAGTTTAGACAGGGGCTATGGCTACACCTTC. It codes for CASSLDRGYGYTF.